This record concerns one T cell receptor (beta chain) sequence. Its specific antigen is unknown. Base qualities are not provided; no much larger clone lies one nucleotide away. The donors were healthy, HIV-negative adults who had no recently reported acute infections or vaccinations. All donors were Caucasian adults living in Nashville, Tennessee, USA. In the unsorted samples, some 94 million PBMCs were counted, and genomic DNA was extracted using the QIAamp DNA Blood Mini kit. Blood was obtained by leukapheresis, after which PBMCs were separated by Ficoll-Histopaque density gradient centrifugation and cryopreserved in liquid nitrogen vapor phase. This sample was included in a study of shared clonotypes between healthy human individuals (dated by TCRdb to 2020 to 2022). About the study as a whole: The cohort included a few men and two women between 18 and 49 years of age. To estimate repertoire size and how much clonotype sharing occurs between individuals, the study deeply sequenced the blood TCR repertoires of five healthy adults. Leukapheresis yielded between about 0.94 and 10 billion PBMCs per donor. Different laboratories and diverse techniques were used to prepare libraries and sequence TCR repertoires, to increase sequencing depth and limit assay-specific biases. Here is what the overall study found, with its caveats: Sampling was restricted to blood, and TCR repertoires in tissues likely differ from the TCR repertoires found in blood. Based on pairwise subsampling, the degree of clonotype sharing among donors was expected to be affected by sequencing depth. Because the study included only a small number of donors, the genetic and exposure-history diversity represented was limited.

Using the deep immunoSEQ assay, TCR CDR3 regions were amplified from genomic DNA by multiplex PCR. Extracted genomic DNA from each cell subset was distributed evenly across all wells of several immunoSEQ 96-well plates, and each plate was treated as a replicate. For unsorted PBMC, each replicate PCR was loaded with 300 to 350 ng genomic DNA, equivalent to tens of thousands of T cell genomes. Ten immunoSEQ deep assay plates were used to sequence the unsorted PBMC genomic DNA. Purified libraries were quantified with a Qubit 3.0 fluorometer, sized on a Bioanalyzer 2100, and re-quantified with the KAPA Library Quantification kit. Every immunoSEQ 96-well plate was sequenced on a dedicated single-read 150-cycle Illumina NextSeq 550 flow cell. In the paper's pipeline: The immunoSEQ output contained only junctional sequences without quality scores, so filtering could not match that applied to full-length reads. Sequences were annotated with PyIR, a Python wrapper for IgBLAST v1.9, and V/J genes and CDR3 were assigned using IMGT germline references. Any read was removed if the V/J assignment was weak (E-value above 1e-6), the CDR3 was missing, or the read contained stop codons, out-of-frame junctions, or ambiguous translated residues. V3J clonotypes were defined as sequences sharing the same inferred V gene, J gene, and CDR3 amino acid sequence. The percentage overlap between two repertoires was calculated by dividing the number of shared unique clonotypes by the size of the smaller repertoire. Richness of each repertoire was evaluated using RTK rarefaction, the Chao1 estimator, and Recon v2.1 estimates of unobserved clonotypes. The table was pulled from immuneACCESS by TCRdb, which kept in-frame rearrangements only. Such tables lose some clones; where checked, under half of the loss comes from unresolved V genes, and the rest has no known cause. V, J and clone size are those of that table, while D and trimming were read from the DNA. The sample table contains 450,000 to 500,000 clones; only one count was recorded for roughly 80% of them. The ten top clones hold about 12% of the sample.

The junction carries 12 bases between V and J, which are trimmed by 2 bases and 6 bases respectively. The germline V gene yields SGHTA for CDR1 and FQGNSA for CDR2. Reading from cysteine to phenylalanine, the CDR3 counts 14 amino acids. The DNA shown is the 42-base CDR3, in frame from base 1. This receptor was taken from a woman aged 40 to 50 in good health. Some clones in this sample may be carry-over from other donors' samples. Sequencing was done on a sample of PBMCs. The sequence links TRBV7-2 to TRBJ2-3; the D gene is perhaps TRBD2, on 6 matching bases. The DNA sequence reads TGTGCCAGCAGCTTATACCGGGAGATGGATACGCAGTATTTT. This sequence encodes CASSLYREMDTQYF.